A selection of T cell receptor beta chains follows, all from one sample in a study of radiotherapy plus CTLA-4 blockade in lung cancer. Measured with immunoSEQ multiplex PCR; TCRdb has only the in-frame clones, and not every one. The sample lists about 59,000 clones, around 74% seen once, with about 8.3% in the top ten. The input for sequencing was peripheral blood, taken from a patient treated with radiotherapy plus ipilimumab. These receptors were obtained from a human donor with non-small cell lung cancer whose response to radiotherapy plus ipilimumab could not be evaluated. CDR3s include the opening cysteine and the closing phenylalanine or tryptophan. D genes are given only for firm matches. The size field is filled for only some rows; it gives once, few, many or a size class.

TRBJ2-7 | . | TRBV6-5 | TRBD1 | CASSPDGQAYEQYF | TGTGCCAGCAGTCCCGATGGACAGGCCTACGAGCAGTACTTC
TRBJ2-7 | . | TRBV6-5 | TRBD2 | CASSYWGGILYEQYF | TGTGCCAGCAGTTACTGGGGGGGGATCCTCTACGAGCAGTACTTC
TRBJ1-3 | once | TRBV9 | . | CASSPRTDSGNTIYF | TGTGCCAGCAGCCCCCGGACAGACTCTGGAAACACCATATATTTT
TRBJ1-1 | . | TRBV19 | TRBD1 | CASSILRTGGTEAFF | TGTGCCAGTAGTATACTCAGGACAGGGGGCACTGAAGCTTTCTTT
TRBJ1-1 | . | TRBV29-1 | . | CSVEAQGRVDTEAFF | TGCAGCGTCGAAGCGCAGGGAAGGGTGGACACTGAAGCTTTCTTT
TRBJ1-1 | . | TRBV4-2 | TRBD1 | CASSLRQGRGNTEAFF | TGTGCCAGCAGCCTACGACAGGGAAGGGGGAACACTGAAGCTTTCTTT
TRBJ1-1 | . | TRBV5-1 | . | CASSLAMAATGSEAFF | TGCGCCAGCAGCTTGGCCATGGCGGCGACGGGATCTGAAGCTTTCTTT
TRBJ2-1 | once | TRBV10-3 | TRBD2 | CAISEGPFGAGVYNEQFF | TGTGCCATCAGTGAGGGGCCGTTCGGAGCGGGGGTTTACAATGAGCAGTTCTTC
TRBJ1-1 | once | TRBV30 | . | CAWSHWPNTEAFF | TGTGCCTGGAGTCATTGGCCTAACACTGAAGCTTTCTTT
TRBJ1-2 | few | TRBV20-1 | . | CSAKPGDGYTF | TGCAGTGCCAAGCCGGGGGATGGCTACACCTTC
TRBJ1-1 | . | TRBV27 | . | CASTRNYGATEAFF | TGTGCCAGCACCCGAAACTATGGGGCCACTGAAGCTTTCTTT
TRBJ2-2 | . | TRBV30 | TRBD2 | CAWSVLAGTKNTGELFF | TGTGCCTGGAGTGTACTAGCGGGGACTAAGAACACCGGGGAGCTGTTTTTT
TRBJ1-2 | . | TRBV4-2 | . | CASSQEQGNVYGYTF | TGTGCCAGCAGCCAAGAACAGGGAAACGTCTATGGCTACACCTTC
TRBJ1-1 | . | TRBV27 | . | CASSSSGGLGTEAFF | TGTGCCAGCAGTTCGTCCGGGGGGCTGGGCACTGAAGCTTTCTTT
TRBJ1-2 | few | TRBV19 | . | CASSIVGTNYGYTF | TGTGCCAGTAGTATAGTCGGGACTAACTATGGCTACACCTTC
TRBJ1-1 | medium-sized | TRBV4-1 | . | CASSQVPSYTEAFF | TGCGCCAGCAGCCAAGTTCCGAGTTACACTGAAGCTTTCTTT